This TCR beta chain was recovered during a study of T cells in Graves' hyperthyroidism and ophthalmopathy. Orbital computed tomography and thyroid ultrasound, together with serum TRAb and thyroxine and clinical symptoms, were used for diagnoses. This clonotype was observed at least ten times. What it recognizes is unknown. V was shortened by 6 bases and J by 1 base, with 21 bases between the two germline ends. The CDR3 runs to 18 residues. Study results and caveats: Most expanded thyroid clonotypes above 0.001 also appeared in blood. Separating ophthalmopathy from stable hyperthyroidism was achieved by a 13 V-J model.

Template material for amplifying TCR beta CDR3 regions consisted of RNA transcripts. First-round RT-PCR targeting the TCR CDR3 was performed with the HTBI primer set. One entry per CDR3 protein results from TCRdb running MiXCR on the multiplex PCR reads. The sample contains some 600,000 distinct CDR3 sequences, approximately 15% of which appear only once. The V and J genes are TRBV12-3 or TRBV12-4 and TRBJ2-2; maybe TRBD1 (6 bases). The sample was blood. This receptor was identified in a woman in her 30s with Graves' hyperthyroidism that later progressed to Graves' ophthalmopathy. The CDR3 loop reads CASRADSVHNLNTGELFF. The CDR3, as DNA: TGTGCCAGCAGGGCGGACAGTGTCCACAACTTGAACACCGGGGAGCTGTTTTTT.